This TCR beta chain was identified in a study of blood T cell repertoires in COVID-19. The protocol was immunoSEQ multiplex PCR, while the TCRdb copy is restricted to in-frame clones and leaves out a portion. The sample holds 300,000 to 350,000 clones, around 90% seen once. Trimming left V 0 bases short and J 4 bases short, with 4 bases between. The CDR3 has 12 amino acids. Germline CDR1 and CDR2: SGDLS and YYNGEE. The TCR was taken from a man between 18 and 29 years old with active or convalescent COVID-19. The chain has TRBV9 and TRBJ1-2; D gene uncertain. The sequenced material came from peripheral blood. CDR3 amino acids: CASSVAGYGYTF. As DNA, the CDR3 is TGTGCCAGCAGCGTAGCAGGCTATGGCTACACCTTC.